This TCR beta chain appears in the sequencing data of a study of Graves' ophthalmopathy and Graves' hyperthyroidism. Amplified TCR beta CDR3 regions were obtained using RNA transcripts as template. Following a first-round RT-PCR that used HTBI primers, a second-round multiplex PCR was carried out. Using its own MiXCR run on the multiplex PCR reads, TCRdb lists one record per CDR3 protein. The data hold around 590,000 distinct CDR3 sequences, with about 40% observed a single time. This clonotype has a count of ten or more. This clonotype was obtained from an adult man with Graves' hyperthyroidism. The specimen was peripheral blood or thyroid tissue (not recorded which).

The CDR3 DNA reads as TGTGCCAGCAGCGAACTAGCGGGAGGACTACAAGAGACCCAGTACTTC. It is translated as CASSELAGGLQETQYF. The chain employs TRBV7-9 and TRBJ2-5, with 12 nucleotides matching TRBD2. This CDR3 contains 16 residues. After removal of 5 bases from V and 2 bases from J, the junction contained 6 bases not matched to a gene. From germline, CDR1 is SEHNR and CDR2 FQNEAQ (reference sequence).